The 3 T cell receptor beta chains below come from one sample, sequenced in a study of OX40 agonist ivuxolimab in advanced cancers. The method was immunoSEQ multiplex PCR; TCRdb's version includes in-frame clones alone and lacks a portion of them. The sample has tens of thousands of clones, 75% to 95% seen once. Here the sequenced sample was CD4+ or CD8+ T cells sorted from blood, taken in a trial of the OX40 agonist ivuxolimab. All receptors derive from an adult with an advanced solid tumor such as melanoma, head and neck, liver or kidney cancer.

V is TRBV27 and J is TRBJ2-7; the match to TRBD1 covers 8 bases. The CDR3 is 14 residues long. The germline CDR1 and CDR2 sequences are MNHEY and SMNVEV (reference sequence). J was trimmed by 3 bases and V by 4 bases; bases with no gene match: 5. The CDR3 DNA reads TGTGCCAGCAGTTCCTTCGACAGGGGCTACGAGCAGTACTTC. Encoded protein: CASSSFDRGYEQYF.

The chain joins TRBV4-3 to TRBJ2-3, with unresolved D. The germline V gene has CDR1 LGHNA and CDR2 YSLEER. The CDR3 is 13 amino acids. The germline V and J ends were trimmed by 5 bases and 2 bases, with 8 bases remaining between them. For the CDR3, the DNA is TGCGCCAGCAGCTCTGACGTCACAGATACGCAGTATTTT. It specifies CASSSDVTDTQYF.

This clone was recorded only once. V is TRBV27 and J is TRBJ1-2; 7 nucleotides agree with TRBD1. V trimming: 0 bases; J trimming: 7 bases; junction bases outside the gene matches: 14. The CDR3 extends over 17 amino acids. Germline V gives CDR1 MNHEY, CDR2 SMNVEV (reference sequence). CDR3 nucleotide sequence: TGTGCCAGCAGTTTATCCCTGCGACAGGGCACGTCTGGTGGCTACACCTTC. Residues: CASSLSLRQGTSGGYTF.